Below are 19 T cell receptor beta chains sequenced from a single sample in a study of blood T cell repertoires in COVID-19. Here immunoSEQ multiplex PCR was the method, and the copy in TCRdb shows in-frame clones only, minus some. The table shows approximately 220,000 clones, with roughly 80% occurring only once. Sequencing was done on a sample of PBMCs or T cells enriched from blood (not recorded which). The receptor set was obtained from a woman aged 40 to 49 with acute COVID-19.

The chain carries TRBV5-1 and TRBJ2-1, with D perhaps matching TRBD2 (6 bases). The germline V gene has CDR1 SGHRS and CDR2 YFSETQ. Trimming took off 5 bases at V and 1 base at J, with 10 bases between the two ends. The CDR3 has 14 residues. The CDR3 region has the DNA TGCGCCAGCAGGGGGCTAGCGTCCTACAATGAGCAGTTCTTC. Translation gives CASRGLASYNEQFF.

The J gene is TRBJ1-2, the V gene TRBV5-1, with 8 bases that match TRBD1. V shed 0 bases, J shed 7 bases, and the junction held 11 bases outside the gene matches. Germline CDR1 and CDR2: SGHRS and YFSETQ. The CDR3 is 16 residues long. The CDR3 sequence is CASSLAPPGQGSGYTF. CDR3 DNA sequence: TGCGCCAGCAGCTTGGCCCCACCTGGACAGGGCTCTGGCTACACCTTC.

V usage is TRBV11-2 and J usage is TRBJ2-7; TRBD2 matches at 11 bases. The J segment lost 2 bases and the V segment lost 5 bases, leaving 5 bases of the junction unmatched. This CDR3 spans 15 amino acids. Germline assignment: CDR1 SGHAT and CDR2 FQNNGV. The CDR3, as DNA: TGTGCCAGCAGCCTACTAGCGGGGGCCCCCTACGAGCAGTACTTC. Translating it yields CASSLLAGAPYEQYF.

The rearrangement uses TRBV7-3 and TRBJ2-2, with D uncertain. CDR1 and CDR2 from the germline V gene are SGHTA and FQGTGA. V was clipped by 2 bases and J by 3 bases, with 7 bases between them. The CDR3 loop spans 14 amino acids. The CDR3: CASSLGVDTGELFF. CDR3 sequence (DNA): TGTGCCAGCAGCTTAGGTGTAGACACCGGGGAGCTGTTTTTT.

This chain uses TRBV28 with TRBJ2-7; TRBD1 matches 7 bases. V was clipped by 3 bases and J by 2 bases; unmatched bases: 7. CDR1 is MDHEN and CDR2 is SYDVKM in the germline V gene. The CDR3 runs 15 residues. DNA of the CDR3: TGTGCCAGCAGTTTCCGGGACAGTGGAGCCTACGAGCAGTACTTC. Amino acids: CASSFRDSGAYEQYF.

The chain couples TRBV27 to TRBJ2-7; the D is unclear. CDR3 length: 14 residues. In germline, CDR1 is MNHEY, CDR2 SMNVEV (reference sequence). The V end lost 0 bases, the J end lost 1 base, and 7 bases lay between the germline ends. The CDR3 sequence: CASSLSPRSYEQYF. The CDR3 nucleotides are TGTGCCAGCAGTTTATCCCCCCGGTCCTACGAGCAGTACTTC.

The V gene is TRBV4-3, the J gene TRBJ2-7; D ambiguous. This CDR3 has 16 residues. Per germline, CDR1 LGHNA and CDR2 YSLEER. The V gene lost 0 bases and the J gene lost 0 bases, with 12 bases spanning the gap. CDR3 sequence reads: CASSQDAAVTSYEQYF. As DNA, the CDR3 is TGCGCCAGCAGCCAAGACGCCGCGGTAACCTCCTACGAGCAGTACTTC.

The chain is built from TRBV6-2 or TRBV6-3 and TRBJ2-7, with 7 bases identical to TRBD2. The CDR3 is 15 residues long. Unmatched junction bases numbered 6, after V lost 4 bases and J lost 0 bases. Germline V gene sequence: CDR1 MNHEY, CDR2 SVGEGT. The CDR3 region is CASSSLAQSSYEQYF. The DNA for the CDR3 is TGTGCCAGCAGTTCACTAGCGCAGAGCTCCTACGAGCAGTACTTC.

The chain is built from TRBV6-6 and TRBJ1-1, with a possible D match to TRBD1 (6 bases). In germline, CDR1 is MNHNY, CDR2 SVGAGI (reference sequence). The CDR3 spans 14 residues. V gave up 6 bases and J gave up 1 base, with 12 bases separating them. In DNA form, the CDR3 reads TGTGCCAGCAGAGCTTACAGGGAGAACACTGAAGCTTTCTTT. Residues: CASRAYRENTEAFF.

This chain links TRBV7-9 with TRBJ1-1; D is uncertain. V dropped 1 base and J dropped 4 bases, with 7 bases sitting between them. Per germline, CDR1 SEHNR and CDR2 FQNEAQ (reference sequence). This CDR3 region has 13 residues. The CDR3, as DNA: TGTGCCAGCAGCTTAGAAGGAGGCACTGAAGCTTTCTTT. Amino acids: CASSLEGGTEAFF.

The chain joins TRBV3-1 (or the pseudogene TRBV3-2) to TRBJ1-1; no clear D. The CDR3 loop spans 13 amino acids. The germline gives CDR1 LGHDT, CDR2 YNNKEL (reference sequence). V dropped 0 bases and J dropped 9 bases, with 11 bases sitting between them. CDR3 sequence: CASSQEGGEQAFF. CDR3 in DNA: TGTGCCAGCAGCCAAGAAGGCGGTGAACAAGCTTTCTTT.

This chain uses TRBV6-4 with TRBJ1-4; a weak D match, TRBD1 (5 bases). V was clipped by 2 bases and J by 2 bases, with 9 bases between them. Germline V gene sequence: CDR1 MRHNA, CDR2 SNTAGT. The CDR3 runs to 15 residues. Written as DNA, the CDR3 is TGTGCCAGCAGTGACGGGAGGGGCACTAATGAAAAACTGTTTTTT. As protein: CASSDGRGTNEKLFF.

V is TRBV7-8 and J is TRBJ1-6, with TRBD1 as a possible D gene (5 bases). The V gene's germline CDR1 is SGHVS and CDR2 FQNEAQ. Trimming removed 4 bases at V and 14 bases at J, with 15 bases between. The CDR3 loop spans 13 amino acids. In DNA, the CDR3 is TGTGCCAGCAGCTCGGGGGGTCCCCGGGCCCTCCACTTT. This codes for CASSSGGPRALHF.

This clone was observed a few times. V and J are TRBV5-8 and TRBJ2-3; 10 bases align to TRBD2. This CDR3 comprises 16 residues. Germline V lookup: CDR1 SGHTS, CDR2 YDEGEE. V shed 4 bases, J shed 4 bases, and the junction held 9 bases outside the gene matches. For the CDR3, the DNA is TGTGCCAGCAGCGTGGGCACTAGCGGGGTTGCAGATACGCAGTATTTT. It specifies CASSVGTSGVADTQYF.

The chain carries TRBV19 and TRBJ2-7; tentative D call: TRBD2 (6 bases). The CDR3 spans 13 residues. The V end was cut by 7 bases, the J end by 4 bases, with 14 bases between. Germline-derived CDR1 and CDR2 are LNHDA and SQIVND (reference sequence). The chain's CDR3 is CASKMTGEYEQYF. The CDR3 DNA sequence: TGTGCCAGTAAGATGACGGGAGAATACGAGCAGTACTTC. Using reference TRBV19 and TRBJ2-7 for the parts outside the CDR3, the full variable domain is DGGITQSPKYLFRKEGQNVTLSCEQNLNHDAMYWYRQDPGQGLRLIYYSQIVNDFQKGDIAEGYSVSREKKESFPLTVTSAQKNPTAFYLCASKMTGEYEQYFGPGTRLTVT.

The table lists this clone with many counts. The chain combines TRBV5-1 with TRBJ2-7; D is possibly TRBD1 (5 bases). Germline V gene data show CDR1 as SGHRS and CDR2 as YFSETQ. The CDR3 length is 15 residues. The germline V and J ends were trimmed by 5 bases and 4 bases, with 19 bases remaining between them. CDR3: CASSGLVGARYEQYF. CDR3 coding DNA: TGCGCCAGCAGTGGGTTAGTAGGGGCGCGTTACGAGCAGTACTTC.

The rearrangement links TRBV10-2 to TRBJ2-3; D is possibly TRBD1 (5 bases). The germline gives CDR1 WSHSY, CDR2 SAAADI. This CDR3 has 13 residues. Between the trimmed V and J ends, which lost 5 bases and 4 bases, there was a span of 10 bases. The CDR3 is CASSKDISDTQYF. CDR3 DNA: TGCGCCAGCAGTAAGGACATCTCAGATACGCAGTATTTT.

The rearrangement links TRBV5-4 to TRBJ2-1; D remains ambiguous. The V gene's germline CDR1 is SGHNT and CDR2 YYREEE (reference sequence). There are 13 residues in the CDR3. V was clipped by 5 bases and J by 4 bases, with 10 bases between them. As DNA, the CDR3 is TGTGCCAGCAGTCGTGAGGCTTACAATGAGCAGTTCTTC. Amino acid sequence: CASSREAYNEQFF.

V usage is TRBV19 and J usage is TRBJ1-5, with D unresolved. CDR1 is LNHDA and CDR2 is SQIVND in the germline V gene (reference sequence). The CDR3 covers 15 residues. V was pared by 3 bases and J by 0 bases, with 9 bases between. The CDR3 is CASSIRVYSNQPQHF. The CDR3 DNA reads TGTGCCAGTAGTATCCGGGTCTATAGCAATCAGCCCCAGCATTTT.